This T cell receptor beta chain was recorded in a study of cytomegalovirus exposure and HLA in healthy donors. General observations from the study: The listing of roughly 160 TCR beta chains classed them as cytomegalovirus-associated. With high specificity and sensitivity, the classifier reportedly diagnosed cytomegalovirus status. Specificity of three CMV-associated chains for CMV antigens was verified in vitro.

The method was immunoSEQ multiplex PCR; TCRdb's version includes in-frame clones alone and lacks a portion of them. The data show approximately 270,000 clones, 65% to 90% seen once. The donors were members of the validation cohort, which comprised under 150 subjects and was separate from the first cohort of around 700 subjects. To note about this clone: Its specificity is not known.

Sequencing used PBMCs. The sequence derives from a woman aged 18 to 35 in good health and CMV-seronegative.

In DNA form, the CDR3 reads TGTGCCAGCAGCCAAGTGACAGGGGTCCGTCCAGATACGCAGTATTTT. Translation gives CASSQVTGVRPDTQYF. The chain combines TRBV14 with TRBJ2-3; 8 nucleotides line up with TRBD1. Germline values: CDR1 SGHDN, CDR2 FVKESK. V was clipped by 1 base and J by 4 bases; unmatched bases: 7. The CDR3 extends over 16 amino acids.